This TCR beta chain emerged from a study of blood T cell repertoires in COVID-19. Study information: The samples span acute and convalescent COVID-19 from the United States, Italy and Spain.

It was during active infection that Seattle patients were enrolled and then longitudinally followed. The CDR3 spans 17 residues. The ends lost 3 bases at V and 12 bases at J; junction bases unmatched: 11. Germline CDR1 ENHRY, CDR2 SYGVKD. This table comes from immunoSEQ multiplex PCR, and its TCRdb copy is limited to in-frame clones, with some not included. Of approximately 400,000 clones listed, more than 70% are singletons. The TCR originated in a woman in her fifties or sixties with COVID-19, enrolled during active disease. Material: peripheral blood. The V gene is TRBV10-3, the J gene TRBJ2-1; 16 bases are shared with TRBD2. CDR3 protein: CAISESVGLAGGPLQFF. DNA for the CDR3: TGTGCCATCAGTGAATCGGTGGGACTAGCGGGGGGGCCCTTGCAGTTCTTC.